Below, 27 T cell receptor beta chains from the same sample are listed, as sequenced in a study of identical twins (dated by TCRdb to the mid-2010s). Libraries were constructed by 5' RACE. The run used an Illumina HiSeq 2000. The raw public data were reprocessed by TCRdb itself: fastp quality trimming at Q25, MiXCR clonotype calling, in-frame beta chains only. When rows share a CDR3 protein, they turn into one entry using the most common DNA and genes. This sample is represented by some 500,000 distinct CDR3 sequences; 12% to 15% of them were singletons. The ten biggest clones cover approximately 0.52% of the sample. These data are also associated with another study on yellow fever vaccine responses in identical twins.

The sequenced sample consisted of CD4+ T cells sorted from blood. These receptors originate from a woman aged 18-35 years in good health.

This chain links TRBV18 with TRBJ1-1; no definite D call. The length of the CDR3 is 14 residues. The ends were cut back, 1 base at V and 10 bases at J, with 16 bases in the middle. CDR1 is KGHSH, CDR2 LQKENI, per germline. The CDR3 DNA reads as TGTGCCAGCTCACCACGGGATAGTGGGGAGGGAGCTTTCTTT. Translation: CASSPRDSGEGAFF.

The chain employs TRBV20-1 and TRBJ2-2; D might be TRBD2 (7 bases). V lost 4 bases and J 4 bases, leaving 13 bases between the germline ends. Germline-derived CDR1 and CDR2 are DFQATT and SNEGSKA (reference sequence). CDR3 length equals 14 residues. Written as DNA, the CDR3 is TGCAGTGCTACCCTGGGGGGGGCCACCGGGGAGCTGTTTTTT. It encodes CSATLGGATGELFF.

V is TRBV6-5 and J is TRBJ2-3; 10 bases line up with TRBD2. The CDR3 has 17 residues. Germline CDR1 reads MNHEY; CDR2 reads SVGAGI. Germline trimming cut 2 bases from V and 3 bases from J; bases unmatched to any gene: 8. CDR3 bases: TGTGCCAGCAGTTACACAAGCGGGGGGGCCTCGACAGATACGCAGTATTTT. Translation: CASSYTSGGASTDTQYF.

The rearrangement uses TRBV5-1 and TRBJ1-1; D call uncertain. The CDR3 has 14 amino acids. With 4 bases removed from V and 1 base from J, the gap between germline ends came to 11 bases. The germline gives CDR1 SGHRS, CDR2 YFSETQ. This CDR3 reads CASSPGSRNTEAFF. The CDR3 DNA reads as TGCGCCAGCAGCCCCGGGAGCCGGAACACTGAAGCTTTCTTT.

J is TRBJ2-2 and V is TRBV28; D is perhaps TRBD2 (5 bases). This CDR3 has 15 residues. With 5 bases removed from V and 3 bases from J, the gap between germline ends came to 13 bases. Looked up from germline, CDR1 is MDHEN and CDR2 is SYDVKM. This CDR3 reads CASSPRLAHTGELFF. In DNA, the CDR3 is TGTGCCAGCAGTCCCCGGCTAGCTCACACCGGGGAGCTGTTTTTT.

This clonotype showed up many times. This chain uses TRBV12-3 or TRBV12-4 with TRBJ2-4; perhaps TRBD2 as D (6 bases). This CDR3 region has 13 residues. V lost 4 bases, J lost 6 bases, and 10 bases lay in between. This CDR3 reads CASSSRDLNIQYF. The CDR3 region has the DNA TGTGCCAGCAGTTCCCGGGACTTAAACATTCAGTACTTC.

This clonotype was observed a few times. V gene TRBV11-2 combines with J gene TRBJ2-5; 10 bases map to TRBD2. Per germline, CDR1 SGHAT and CDR2 FQNNGV. This CDR3 comprises 15 residues. V was pared by 5 bases and J by 4 bases, with 7 bases of the junction left unmatched. The CDR3 bases are TGTGCCAGCAGCCAGAGCGGGAGGGCCGGAGAGACCCAGTACTTC. It specifies CASSQSGRAGETQYF.

This clonotype was detected only a few times. The chain is built from TRBV20-1 and TRBJ2-5; D unresolved. Looked up from germline, CDR1 is DFQATT and CDR2 is SNEGSKA (reference sequence). The CDR3 spans 13 residues. V was cut by 2 bases and J by 4 bases, with 11 bases left in between. The CDR3 here is CSARPEQGETQYF. The CDR3 DNA sequence: TGCAGTGCTAGACCCGAACAAGGAGAGACCCAGTACTTC.

This chain connects TRBV12-3 or TRBV12-4 to TRBJ2-1; D gene ambiguous. The CDR3 length is 13 residues. Trimming cost V 8 bases and J 9 bases, with 17 bases left between them. The CDR3: CASLGSQPSEQFF. CDR3 in DNA: TGTGCCAGCCTGGGGTCGCAACCCAGTGAGCAGTTCTTC.

The rearrangement uses TRBV7-8 and TRBJ2-1, with 8 bases identical to TRBD2. Germline V CDR1 and CDR2: SGHVS, FQNEAQ. The CDR3 has 16 amino acids. J gave up 7 bases and V 4 bases, and 12 bases lay outside the gene matches. Here the CDR3 reads CASSSPGREATNEQFF. CDR3 DNA sequence: TGTGCCAGCAGCTCCCCTGGGCGGGAGGCCACTAATGAGCAGTTCTTC.

The chain is built from TRBV28 and TRBJ2-2, with TRBD1 matching 9 bases. Trimming removed 6 bases from V and 4 bases from J; junction bases left unmatched: 3. This CDR3 is built from 14 residues. CDR1 and CDR2 from the germline V gene are MDHEN and SYDVKM. CDR3 region: CASRKTGGTGELFF. As DNA, the CDR3 is TGTGCCAGCAGAAAGACAGGGGGCACCGGGGAGCTGTTTTTT.

This clonotype was counted between two and nine times. The gene calls are TRBV10-3 and TRBJ1-3; D gene uncertain. V was pared by 2 bases and J by 6 bases, with 8 bases between. Germline values: CDR1 ENHRY, CDR2 SYGVKD. This CDR3 region has 13 residues. The CDR3 reads CAISEGRVNTIYF. The CDR3 coding sequence is TGTGCCATCAGTGAGGGCAGAGTAAACACCATATATTTT.

Here the CDR3 reads CASSEASEQYF. For the CDR3, the DNA is TGTGCCAGCAGTGAAGCTTCGGAGCAGTACTTC. The V and J genes are TRBV2 and TRBJ2-7; D ambiguous. CDR1 and CDR2 from the germline V gene are SNHLY and FYNNEI. The germline V and J ends were trimmed by 0 bases and 7 bases, with 4 bases remaining between them. This CDR3 is built from 11 residues.

In its sample, this clonotype was seen a few times. This CDR3 is CASSLVAGLMTEAFF. In DNA form, the CDR3 reads TGCGCCAGCAGCTTGGTCGCAGGGTTGATGACTGAAGCTTTCTTT. This chain joins TRBV5-1 and TRBJ1-1, with a tentative D call TRBD1 (5 bases). Germline V gene lookup returns CDR1 SGHRS and CDR2 YFSETQ. V lost 0 bases to trimming and J lost 5 bases, with 14 bases between them. The CDR3 contains 15 residues. The full variable domain, its missing parts supplied by reference TRBV5-1 and TRBJ1-1, is KAGVTQTPRYLIKTRGQQVTLSCSPISGHRSVSWYQQTPGQGLQFLFEYFSETQRNKGNFPGRFSGRQFSNSRSEMNVSTLELGDSALYLCASSLVAGLMTEAFFGQGTRLTVV.

This clonotype has just a few counts. The V gene is TRBV28, the J gene TRBJ2-3; possibly TRBD1 for D (5 bases). Germline V gene data show CDR1 as MDHEN and CDR2 as SYDVKM. The CDR3 has 14 residues. V dropped 3 bases and J dropped 1 base, with 8 bases sitting between them. Written as DNA, the CDR3 is TGTGCCAGCAGTTTGGCCAGGGGCACAGATACGCAGTATTTT. It is translated as CASSLARGTDTQYF.

The V and J genes are TRBV20-1 and TRBJ2-7, with D tentatively TRBD1 (6 bases). CDR1 and CDR2 (germline): DFQATT, SNEGSKA (reference sequence). The CDR3 length is 13 residues. V lost 1 base and J lost 3, with 10 bases in between. The chain's CDR3 is CSARGGPYYEQYF. CDR3 DNA sequence: TGCAGTGCTAGAGGGGGGCCTTACTACGAGCAGTACTTC.

This clonotype came up many times. The junction differs from germline at one of its ends, possibly a read error. V usage is TRBV5-1 and J usage is TRBJ2-3; 9 bases agree with TRBD2. Per germline, CDR1 SGHRS and CDR2 YFSETQ. The CDR3 is 13 residues long. The CDR3 spells CASSLAGADTQYF. In DNA form, the CDR3 reads TGTGCCAGCAGCTTAGCGGGAGCAGATACGCAGTATTTT.

This clonotype was seen a handful of times. The chain is built from TRBV5-1 and TRBJ2-7, with TRBD1 matching 8 bases. The germline V gene encodes CDR1 SGHRS and CDR2 YFSETQ. The CDR3 extends over 14 amino acids. Trimming took 3 bases from V and 5 from J; bases not matched to a gene: 7. The CDR3 region has the DNA TGCGCCAGCAGCTACGGACAGGGTGGTAACGAGCAGTACTTC. Protein product: CASSYGQGGNEQYF.

There are a few counts of this clonotype. The V and J genes are TRBV12-3 or TRBV12-4 and TRBJ2-3; 8 nucleotides agree with TRBD1. The CDR3 runs 15 residues. Trimming cost V 5 bases and J 6 bases; bases outside gene matches: 10. The CDR3 DNA is TGTGCCAGCAGTCCTCGGGACAGGAGGTCCGATACGCAGTATTTT. Amino acid sequence: CASSPRDRRSDTQYF.

The table lists this clonotype with a few counts. Here the CDR3 reads CSASPGQNNNSPLHF. The CDR3 bases are TGCAGTGCTAGCCCAGGACAGAATAATAATTCACCCCTCCACTTT. The chain combines TRBV20-1 with TRBJ1-6, with TRBD1 as a possible D gene (6 bases). Germline lookup yields CDR1 DFQATT and CDR2 SNEGSKA (reference sequence). V was clipped by 3 bases and J by 5 bases, with 14 bases between them. The CDR3 length is 15 residues.

The V call is TRBV5-1, the J call TRBJ2-7, with a weak D call TRBD1 (5 bases). The CDR3 is 14 amino acids. V was shortened by 5 bases and J by 3 bases, with 15 bases between the two germline ends. Germline CDR1 and CDR2: SGHRS and YFSETQ. The CDR3 reads CASRLSGQSYEQYF. The CDR3 region has the DNA TGCGCCAGCAGGCTTTCAGGGCAAAGCTACGAGCAGTACTTC.

The CDR3 nucleotides are TGTGCCAGCAGTTACGGGACAGACCAAGAGACCCAGTACTTC. The encoded protein is CASSYGTDQETQYF. The genes are TRBV6-5 and TRBJ2-5; 7 nucleotides align to TRBD1. Looked up from germline, CDR1 is MNHEY and CDR2 is SVGAGI. The CDR3 extends over 14 amino acids. Trimming removed 2 bases from V and 0 bases from J; junction bases left unmatched: 0.

The chain uses TRBV13 and TRBJ2-1; 12 bases align to TRBD2. CDR1 is PRHDT and CDR2 is FYEKMQ in the germline V gene (reference sequence). The V segment lost 5 bases and the J segment 9 bases; nucleotides outside the gene matches: 8. The CDR3 sequence is 15 residues long. CDR3: CASSPSGGAVGEQFF. CDR3 coding DNA: TGTGCCAGCAGCCCTAGCGGGGGGGCGGTCGGTGAGCAGTTCTTC.

The rearrangement joins TRBV7-2 to TRBJ2-7; TRBD2 agrees at 11 bases. Germline CDR1 reads SGHTA; CDR2 reads FQGNSA. The CDR3 is 15 amino acids. The junction had 6 bases not matched to a gene; V was cut back by 3 bases and J by 5 bases. CDR3: CASSFRLAGNDEQYF. Written as DNA, the CDR3 is TGTGCCAGCAGCTTTAGACTAGCGGGAAACGACGAGCAGTACTTC.

This clonotype was observed at least ten times. The chain uses TRBV7-8 and TRBJ2-1, with TRBD2 as a possible D gene (5 bases). CDR1 and CDR2 (germline): SGHVS, FQNEAQ. V dropped 10 bases and J dropped 3 bases, with 13 bases sitting between them. The CDR3 loop spans 13 amino acids. CDR3 nucleotides: TGTGCCATAGCCAGCGGATACTACAATGAGCAGTTCTTC. This encodes CAIASGYYNEQFF. The full variable domain, in which reference TRBV7-8 and TRBJ2-1 provide the parts outside the CDR3, is GAGVSQSPRYKVAKRGQDVALRCDPISGHVSLFWYQQALGQGPEFLTYFQNEAQLDKSGLPSDRFFAERPEGSVSTLKIQRTQQEDSAVYLCAIASGYYNEQFFGPGTRLTVL.

The sample holds a few counts of this clonotype. This chain links TRBV7-6 with TRBJ2-1; either TRBD1 or TRBD2 may supply D (7 bases each). V was pared by 5 bases and J by 6 bases, with 14 bases between. CDR1 is SGHVS and CDR2 is FNYEAQ in the germline V gene. The CDR3 is made up of 14 amino acids. DNA of the CDR3: TGTGCCAGCAGCCGAGGGGGCGGGAGCAATGAGCAGTTCTTC. It yields the protein CASSRGGGSNEQFF.

This clonotype was seen a handful of times. J is TRBJ1-2 and V is TRBV29-1; 7 bases are a match to TRBD1. Germline V gene lookup returns CDR1 SQVTM and CDR2 ANQGSEA. The CDR3 runs 13 residues. J lost 8 bases, V lost 3 bases, and 9 bases had no gene match. The CDR3 DNA sequence: TGCAGCGTTGAGCTGACAGGGAGAAGGGGCTACACCTTC. Translating gives CSVELTGRRGYTF. Full variable domain (remainder filled in from reference TRBV29-1 and TRBJ1-2): SAVISQKPSRDICQRGTSLTIQCQVDSQVTMMFWYRQQPGQSLTLIATANQGSEATYESGFVIDKFPISRPNLTFSTLTVSNMSPEDSSIYLCSVELTGRRGYTFGSGTRLTVV.